The rows below give T cell receptor beta chains drawn from one sample of a study of blood T cells in healthy people across ages. TCRdb re-analysed the 5' RACE reads in MiXCR, keeping a single row per CDR3 protein. The sample shows 800,000 to 950,000 distinct CDR3 sequences, roughly 29% of them seen only once. These data were also filed under a second study, of T cells of mothers and their children.

Sequencing was performed on blood. These receptors originate from a middle-aged woman in good health. Both conserved end residues are part of each CDR3. D genes are given only for firm matches. Only part of the rows carry a size: once, few, many, or a class if the clone is expanded.

v_call	j_call	clone_size	d_call	cdr3_aa
TRBV2	TRBJ1-4	once	-	CARNDGDGNEKLFF
TRBV6-2/TRBV6-3	TRBJ2-4	many	-	CASSSPQAAKNIQYF
TRBV20-1	TRBJ1-6	-	-	CSAKSNSPLHF
TRBV20-1	TRBJ2-3	many	TRBD2	CSAEPSGGAFISTDTQYF
TRBV20-1	TRBJ2-4	-	-	CSASLMGGGMLAKNIQYF
TRBV11-2	TRBJ2-4	-	-	CASSSIRSRMQVLNEQYF
TRBV5-1	TRBJ1-2	few	TRBD1	CASSLAGQEAGGYTF
TRBV5-1	TRBJ2-7	many	TRBD1	CASSLGQGAIEQYF
TRBV20-1	TRBJ1-5	-	-	CSAGVRVNQPQHF
TRBV20-1	TRBJ2-5	-	TRBD2	CSAPREGETQYF
TRBV20-1	TRBJ2-1	many	-	CGGAGVGFAYNEQFF
TRBV2	TRBJ2-7	-	-	CASSEDRVREQYF
TRBV13	TRBJ1-1	few	-	CASSLATITSMNTEAFF
TRBV7-2	-	many	TRBD1	CASSFGTGFREQYF
TRBV27	TRBJ1-2	-	-	CASSLSGVRVYGYTF
TRBV12-3/TRBV12-4	TRBJ2-1	-	-	CASSHRGNEQFF
TRBV28	TRBJ1-4	-	-	CASTNSPDRSNEKLFF
TRBV7-9	TRBJ2-7	many	TRBD2	CASSRTSGGPSSYEQYF
TRBV9	TRBJ1-2	-	-	CASSETGLRANYGYTF
TRBV20-1	TRBJ2-7	-	-	CSAGTSSSYEQYF
TRBV12-3/TRBV12-4	TRBJ1-5	many	TRBD1	CASSLDRANQPQHF
TRBV7-2	TRBJ2-1	-	-	CASTPYRGNEQFF
TRBV7-6	TRBJ2-1	-	-	CASSLRLDSLGINEQFF
TRBV9	TRBJ2-7	-	-	CASSSAGAFSYEQYF
TRBV20-1	TRBJ2-1	many	TRBD1	CSAMDRVEQFF
TRBV7-2	TRBJ1-2	-	-	CASSLAVIKAYGYTF
TRBV12-3/TRBV12-4	TRBJ1-2	-	-	CAGSLMGDYGYAF
TRBV29-1	TRBJ2-2	-	-	CSVVRGNTGELFF
TRBV20-1	TRBJ2-5	-	-	CSASFSTGGVNEQYF
TRBV3-1	TRBJ2-5	-	TRBD2	CASRPRLAGGRRLQETQYF
TRBV7-2	TRBJ2-3	-	-	CASHRSFLSTDTQYF
TRBV2	TRBJ2-5	once	TRBD2	CASRLLAGGEDEQYF
TRBV20-1	-	-	-	CSASAGYEQYF
TRBV14	TRBJ2-7	few	TRBD1	CASSLRQGLSSYEQYF
TRBV12-3/TRBV12-4	TRBJ1-6	many	-	CASSLRFWGENNSPLHF
TRBV15	TRBJ2-7	many	TRBD1	CATSIDRGPYEQYF
TRBV7-9	TRBJ2-3	many	-	CASSLSGTQYF
TRBV28	TRBJ2-3	-	-	CASSPRNLGTQYF
TRBV2	TRBJ2-4	-	TRBD1	CASSTDTGVTYNEQYF
TRBV11-2	TRBJ2-7	many	-	CASSSPHRARGASYEQYF
TRBV5-6	TRBJ1-2	few	-	CASSLGPEADGYTF
TRBV7-9	TRBJ2-1	-	-	CASSAGAGYNEQFF
TRBV4-3	TRBJ2-1	many	TRBD2	CASSFSGGTSNEQFF
TRBV20-1	TRBJ2-7	many	TRBD1	CSASPGTVIHEQYF
TRBV12-3/TRBV12-4	TRBJ1-1	-	-	CASKVPGNTEAFF
TRBV7-2	TRBJ1-2	-	-	CASSAIWDYGYTF
TRBV11-2	TRBJ2-3	many	-	CASSPRRGDTDTQYF
TRBV27	TRBJ1-2	few	TRBD1	CASSPLQPGQGRANYGYTF
TRBV5-1	TRBJ2-3	once	TRBD1	CASSKSRTGGTDTQYF
TRBV28	TRBJ2-7	many	TRBD1	CASTRQGSYEQYF
TRBV30	TRBJ1-6	few	-	CAWSRSLYNSPLHF
TRBV3-1	-	once	-	CASKPQTRVGETQYF
TRBV9	TRBJ2-3	few	-	CASSVPRMMVNRPSNTDTQYF
TRBV6-5	TRBJ2-1	many	-	CASSYSGGWNNEQFF
TRBV7-2	TRBJ2-1	few	TRBD2	CASSLGELAGFPYNEQFF